This is a list of T cell receptor beta chains from one sample in a study of Ad26.COV2.S vaccination and SARS-CoV-2 variants. This table comes from immunoSEQ multiplex PCR, and its TCRdb copy is limited to in-frame clones, with some not included. This table has some 390,000 clones, 70% to 90% appearing once. Specimen: peripheral blood, collected in a trial of Ad26.COV2.S vaccine versus placebo. These receptors were collected from a person aged 18-65 years who received the Ad26.COV2.S COVID-19 vaccine or a placebo. The CDR3 runs from the conserved cysteine through the conserved F or W. The D gene is left open where the match is weak. A row's size may be missing; if present it is once, few, many or a size class.

V gene: TRBV12-5; CDR3 length: 17; J gene: TRBJ2-7; clone size: -; D gene: TRBD2; CDR3 protein: CASGLRGLGGGYYEQYF; CDR3 DNA: TGTGCTAGTGGTTTGCGGGGCCTCGGCGGGGGTTACTACGAGCAGTACTTC
V gene: TRBV7-9; CDR3 length: 15; J gene: TRBJ2-1; clone size: -; D gene: -; CDR3 protein: CASSLGQGGYNEQFF; CDR3 DNA: TGTGCCAGCAGCTTAGGACAGGGAGGCTACAATGAGCAGTTCTTC
V gene: TRBV2; CDR3 length: 13; J gene: TRBJ2-1; clone size: -; D gene: TRBD1; CDR3 protein: CASKGQGANEQFF; CDR3 DNA: TGTGCCAGCAAGGGACAGGGTGCTAATGAGCAGTTCTTC
V gene: TRBV28; CDR3 length: 15; J gene: TRBJ2-3; clone size: -; D gene: TRBD1; CDR3 protein: CASRPGQRRTDTQYF; CDR3 DNA: TGTGCCAGCAGACCGGGACAGAGACGCACAGATACGCAGTATTTT
V gene: TRBV5-1; CDR3 length: 16; J gene: TRBJ1-2; clone size: -; D gene: -; CDR3 protein: CASSLAELGQTGGYTF; CDR3 DNA: TGCGCCAGCAGCTTGGCCGAACTCGGACAGACTGGTGGCTACACCTTC
V gene: TRBV3-1/TRBV3-2; CDR3 length: 16; J gene: TRBJ2-7; clone size: -; D gene: TRBD2; CDR3 protein: CASSHSLAGALYEQYF; CDR3 DNA: TGTGCCAGCAGCCACTCACTAGCGGGGGCACTCTACGAGCAGTACTTC
V gene: TRBV9; CDR3 length: 13; J gene: TRBJ2-5; clone size: -; D gene: -; CDR3 protein: CASSRGNLETQYF; CDR3 DNA: TGTGCCAGCAGTCGGGGGAATCTGGAGACCCAGTACTTC
V gene: TRBV5-1; CDR3 length: 14; J gene: TRBJ2-1; clone size: -; D gene: TRBD2; CDR3 protein: CASSLPSGDNEQFF; CDR3 DNA: TGCGCCAGCAGCTTGCCTAGCGGGGACAATGAGCAGTTCTTC
V gene: TRBV9; CDR3 length: 15; J gene: TRBJ1-5; clone size: -; D gene: -; CDR3 protein: CASSVGSSSNQPQHF; CDR3 DNA: TGTGCCAGCAGCGTAGGGTCCAGTAGCAATCAGCCCCAGCATTTT
V gene: TRBV5-1; CDR3 length: 14; J gene: TRBJ1-6; clone size: few; D gene: -; CDR3 protein: CASSPSSLNSPLHF; CDR3 DNA: TGCGCCAGCAGCCCCAGCAGCCTTAATTCACCCCTCCACTTT
V gene: TRBV5-4; CDR3 length: 16; J gene: TRBJ2-1; clone size: few; D gene: -; CDR3 protein: CASNWDLGGLYNEQFF; CDR3 DNA: TGTGCCAGCAATTGGGATTTGGGGGGCTTGTACAATGAGCAGTTCTTC
V gene: TRBV29-1; CDR3 length: 14; J gene: TRBJ1-2; clone size: -; D gene: -; CDR3 protein: CSVEDRGGPYGYTF; CDR3 DNA: TGCAGCGTTGAAGATCGGGGCGGTCCCTATGGCTACACCTTC
V gene: TRBV5-4; CDR3 length: 15; J gene: TRBJ1-6; clone size: -; D gene: TRBD1; CDR3 protein: CASSPRQGAQSPLHF; CDR3 DNA: TGTGCCAGCAGCCCCAGACAGGGGGCCCAATCACCCCTCCACTTT
V gene: TRBV10-1; CDR3 length: 16; J gene: TRBJ2-7; clone size: -; D gene: TRBD1; CDR3 protein: CASSEPTGTGGYEQYF; CDR3 DNA: TGCGCCAGCAGTGAGCCAACCGGGACAGGGGGATACGAGCAGTACTTC
V gene: TRBV7-2; CDR3 length: 12; J gene: TRBJ1-1; clone size: -; D gene: -; CDR3 protein: CASHFMNTEAFF; CDR3 DNA: TGTGCCAGCCATTTCATGAACACTGAAGCTTTCTTT
V gene: TRBV23-1; CDR3 length: 20; J gene: TRBJ1-4; clone size: -; D gene: -; CDR3 protein: CATGTVRGPGTRRTNEKLFF; CDR3 DNA: TGCGCCACGGGGACTGTCCGCGGTCCAGGGACCCGGAGGACTAATGAAAAACTGTTTTTT
V gene: TRBV9; CDR3 length: 14; J gene: TRBJ1-5; clone size: -; D gene: -; CDR3 protein: CASSVGGSNQPQHF; CDR3 DNA: TGTGCCAGCAGCGTAGGGGGGTCCAATCAGCCCCAGCATTTT
V gene: TRBV2; CDR3 length: 15; J gene: TRBJ1-5; clone size: -; D gene: TRBD1; CDR3 protein: CASTLTGLSNQPQHF; CDR3 DNA: TGTGCCAGCACCTTGACAGGGTTAAGCAATCAGCCCCAGCATTTT
V gene: TRBV6-2/TRBV6-3; CDR3 length: 15; J gene: TRBJ1-5; clone size: -; D gene: TRBD1; CDR3 protein: CASSYVRGSDQPQHF; CDR3 DNA: TGTGCCAGCAGTTACGTCAGGGGGTCGGATCAGCCCCAGCATTTT
V gene: TRBV6-5; CDR3 length: 16; J gene: TRBJ1-2; clone size: -; D gene: -; CDR3 protein: CASSYTPPGGNYGYTF; CDR3 DNA: TGTGCCAGCAGTTACACACCCCCGGGAGGAAACTATGGCTACACCTTC
V gene: TRBV5-8; CDR3 length: 15; J gene: TRBJ2-3; clone size: -; D gene: TRBD1; CDR3 protein: CASRGGRDRSDTQYF; CDR3 DNA: TGTGCCAGCAGAGGGGGCAGGGACCGTTCAGATACGCAGTATTTT
V gene: TRBV2; CDR3 length: 12; J gene: TRBJ1-1; clone size: -; D gene: -; CDR3 protein: CASSAVNTEAFF; CDR3 DNA: TGTGCCAGCAGTGCAGTGAACACTGAAGCTTTCTTT
V gene: TRBV6-5; CDR3 length: 12; J gene: TRBJ1-2; clone size: -; D gene: TRBD1; CDR3 protein: CASSFRQGRYTF; CDR3 DNA: TGTGCCAGCAGTTTCCGACAGGGTCGGTACACCTTC
V gene: TRBV2; CDR3 length: 13; J gene: TRBJ1-2; clone size: once; D gene: TRBD1; CDR3 protein: CASRTGVSYGYTF; CDR3 DNA: TGTGCCAGCAGGACAGGGGTTTCCTATGGCTACACCTTC
V gene: TRBV9; CDR3 length: 10; J gene: TRBJ2-7; clone size: -; D gene: -; CDR3 protein: CASAPYEQYF; CDR3 DNA: TGTGCCAGCGCCCCCTACGAGCAGTACTTC
V gene: TRBV7-9; CDR3 length: 14; J gene: TRBJ1-1; clone size: few; D gene: -; CDR3 protein: CASSRGPMNTEAFF; CDR3 DNA: TGTGCCAGCAGCAGGGGCCCTATGAACACTGAAGCTTTCTTT